The entry that follows covers one TCR beta chain sequence. V dropped 0 bases and J dropped 3 bases, with 6 bases sitting between them. CDR1 and CDR2 (germline): LNHNV, YYDKDF (reference sequence). This CDR3 is 14 amino acids long. The method was immunoSEQ multiplex PCR; TCRdb's version includes in-frame clones alone and lacks a portion of them. There are under 40,000 clones in the sample; approximately 73% occur only once, and around 43% lies in the top ten. The sample originates from a study of T cells in tumors after PD-1 blockade. The receptor comes from a human donor with basal cell carcinoma. The chain uses TRBV15 and TRBJ2-4; no firm D call. This sample comprised PBMCs, obtained after anti-PD-1 treatment. CDR3 coding DNA: TGTGCCACCAGCAGAGATCCGGGCAAAAACATTCAGTACTTC. This translates into CATSRDPGKNIQYF.